This TCR beta chain was found in a study of blood T cell repertoires in COVID-19. Turning to the study itself: The origin of the acute and convalescent COVID-19 samples was the United States, Italy and Spain.

Profiling relied on immunoSEQ multiplex PCR, and the TCRdb table lists in-frame clones only, not all of them. The sample records 200,000 to 300,000 clones, about nine tenths being singletons. CDR1 SGHAT and CDR2 FQNNGV come from the germline V gene. V lost 1 base to trimming and J lost 5 bases, with 14 bases between them. This CDR3 comprises 15 residues. This rearrangement joins TRBV11-2 to TRBJ2-5; D remains unclear. The receptor comes from a man in his sixties who had recovered from COVID-19. Sequencing was done on a sample of peripheral blood. CDR3 in amino acids: CASSLGHLTEETQYF. The CDR3 DNA reads as TGTGCCAGCAGCTTAGGACACCTGACCGAGGAGACCCAGTACTTC.